These 2 T cell receptor beta chains share one sample of origin, sequenced in a study of PD-L1 blockade in urothelial cancer. Data came from immunoSEQ multiplex PCR; TCRdb stores just in-frame clones and leaves some out. The data hold some 49,000 clones, with around 90% observed a single time. The specimen was PBMCs, collected around atezolizumab (anti-PD-L1) treatment. These receptors originate from a man aged 60 to 69 with urothelial cancer.

This chain's CDR3 is CASKGEQGAGKLFF. CDR3 DNA sequence: TGTGCCAGCAAGGGGGAGCAGGGGGCGGGAAAACTGTTTTTT. The chain carries TRBV2 and TRBJ1-4; TRBD1 aligns across 8 bases. Germline V gives CDR1 SNHLY, CDR2 FYNNEI. J lost 10 bases, V lost 7 bases, and 11 bases had no gene match. The CDR3 runs 14 residues.

The V gene is TRBV7-2, the J gene TRBJ2-7; D perhaps matches TRBD2 (6 bases). The V and J ends lost 11 bases and 0 bases respectively, with 17 bases between them. Germline-derived CDR1 and CDR2 are SGHTA and FQGNSA. This CDR3 contains 14 residues. The DNA of the CDR3 is TGTGCCTCGGCGGGGTCTTACAGCTCCTACGAGCAGTACTTC. Its translation is CASAGSYSSYEQYF.